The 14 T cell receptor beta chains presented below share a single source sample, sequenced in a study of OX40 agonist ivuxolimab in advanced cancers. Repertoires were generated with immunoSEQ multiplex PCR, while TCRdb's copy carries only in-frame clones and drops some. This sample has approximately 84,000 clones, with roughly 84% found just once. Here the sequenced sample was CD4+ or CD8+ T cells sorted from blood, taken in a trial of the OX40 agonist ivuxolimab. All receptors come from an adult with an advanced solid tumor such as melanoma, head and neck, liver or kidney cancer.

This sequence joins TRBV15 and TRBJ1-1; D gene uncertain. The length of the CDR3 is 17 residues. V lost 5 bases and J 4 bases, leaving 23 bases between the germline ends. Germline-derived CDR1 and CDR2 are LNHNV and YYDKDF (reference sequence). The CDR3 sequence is CATSPPAPVLSGTEAFF. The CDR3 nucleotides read TGTGCCACCAGCCCCCCCGCCCCCGTATTGAGCGGCACTGAAGCTTTCTTT.

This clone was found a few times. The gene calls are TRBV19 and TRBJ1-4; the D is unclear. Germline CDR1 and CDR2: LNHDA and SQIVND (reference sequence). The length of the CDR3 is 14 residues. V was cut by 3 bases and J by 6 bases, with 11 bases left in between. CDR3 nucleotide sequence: TGTGCCAGTAGTATGGTGGTGGCTGATGAAAAACTGTTTTTT. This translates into CASSMVVADEKLFF.

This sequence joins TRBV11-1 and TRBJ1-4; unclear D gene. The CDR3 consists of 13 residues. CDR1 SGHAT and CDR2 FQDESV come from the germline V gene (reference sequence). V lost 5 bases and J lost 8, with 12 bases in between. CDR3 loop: CASSGGSREKLFF. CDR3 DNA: TGTGCCAGCAGCGGAGGCTCGAGAGAAAAACTGTTTTTT.

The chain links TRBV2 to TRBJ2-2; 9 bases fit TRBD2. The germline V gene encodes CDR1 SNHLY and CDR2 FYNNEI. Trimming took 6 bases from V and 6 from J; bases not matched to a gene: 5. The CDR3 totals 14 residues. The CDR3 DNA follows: TGTGCCAGCAGGAGGCTAGCGGGGTCCGGGGAGCTGTTTTTT. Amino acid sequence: CASRRLAGSGELFF.

The CDR3 here is CASSGPGQGNYGYTF. The DNA for the CDR3 is TGTGCCAGCAGTGGACCGGGACAGGGGAACTATGGCTACACCTTC. This sequence joins TRBV27 and TRBJ1-2; TRBD1 matches 10 bases. CDR3 length: 15 amino acids. The V gene end was trimmed by 5 bases and the J gene end by 2 bases; junction bases not matched to a gene: 5. CDR1 is MNHEY and CDR2 is SMNVEV in the germline V gene (reference sequence).

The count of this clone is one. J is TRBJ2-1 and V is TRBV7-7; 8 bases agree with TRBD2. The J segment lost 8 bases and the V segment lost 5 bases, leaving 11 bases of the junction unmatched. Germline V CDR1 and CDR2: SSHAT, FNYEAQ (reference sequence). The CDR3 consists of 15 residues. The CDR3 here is CASSPGLALADEQFF. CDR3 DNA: TGTGCCAGCAGCCCCGGACTAGCACTTGCCGATGAGCAGTTCTTC. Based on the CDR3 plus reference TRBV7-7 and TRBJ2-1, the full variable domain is GAGVSQSPRYKVTKRGQDVTLRCDPISSHATLYWYQQALGQGPEFLTYFNYEAQPDKSGLPSDRFSAERPEGSISTLTIQRTEQRDSAMYRCASSPGLALADEQFFGPGTRLTVL.

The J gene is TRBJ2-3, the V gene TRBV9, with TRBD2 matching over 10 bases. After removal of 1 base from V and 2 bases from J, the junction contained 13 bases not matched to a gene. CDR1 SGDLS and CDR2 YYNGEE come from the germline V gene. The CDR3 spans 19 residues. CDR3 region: CASSVRGGWLAGDTDTQYF. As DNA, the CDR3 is TGTGCCAGCAGCGTAAGGGGAGGTTGGCTAGCGGGGGACACAGATACGCAGTATTTT.

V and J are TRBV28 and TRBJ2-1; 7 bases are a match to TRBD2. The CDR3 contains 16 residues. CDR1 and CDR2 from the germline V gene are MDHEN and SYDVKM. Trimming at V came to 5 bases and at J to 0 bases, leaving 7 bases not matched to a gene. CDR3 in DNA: TGTGCCAGCAGTCCAAGCGGGGCCATCTCCTACAATGAGCAGTTCTTC. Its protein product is CASSPSGAISYNEQFF.

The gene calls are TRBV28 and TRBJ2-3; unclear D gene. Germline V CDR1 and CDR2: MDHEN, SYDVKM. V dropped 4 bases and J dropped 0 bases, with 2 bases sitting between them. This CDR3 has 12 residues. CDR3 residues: CASSWSTDTQYF. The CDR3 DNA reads TGTGCCAGCAGTTGGAGCACAGATACGCAGTATTTT.

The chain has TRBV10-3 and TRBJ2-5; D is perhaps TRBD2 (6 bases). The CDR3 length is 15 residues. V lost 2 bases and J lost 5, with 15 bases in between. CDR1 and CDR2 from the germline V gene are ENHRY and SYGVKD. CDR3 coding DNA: TGTGCCATCAGTGAGACTCTAGGGACTGTGGAGACCCAGTACTTC. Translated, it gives CAISETLGTVETQYF.

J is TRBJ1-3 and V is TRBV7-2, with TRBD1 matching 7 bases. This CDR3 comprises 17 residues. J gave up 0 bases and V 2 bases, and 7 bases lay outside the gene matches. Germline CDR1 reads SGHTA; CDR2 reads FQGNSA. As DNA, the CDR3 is TGTGCCAGCAGCTTACCTGAGGGGGCCACCTCTGGAAACACCATATATTTT. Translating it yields CASSLPEGATSGNTIYF.

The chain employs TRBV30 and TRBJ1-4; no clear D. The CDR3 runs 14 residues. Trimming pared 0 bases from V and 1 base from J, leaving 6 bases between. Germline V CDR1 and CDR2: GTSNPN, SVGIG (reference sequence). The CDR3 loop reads CAWSVGKTNEKLFF. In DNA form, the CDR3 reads TGTGCCTGGAGTGTCGGAAAAACTAATGAAAAACTGTTTTTT. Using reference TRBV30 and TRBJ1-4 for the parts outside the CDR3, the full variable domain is SQTIHQWPATLVQPVGSPLSLECTVEGTSNPNLYWYRQAAGRGLQLLFYSVGIGQISSEVPQNLSASRPQDRQFILSSKKLLLSDSGFYLCAWSVGKTNEKLFFGSGTQLSVL.

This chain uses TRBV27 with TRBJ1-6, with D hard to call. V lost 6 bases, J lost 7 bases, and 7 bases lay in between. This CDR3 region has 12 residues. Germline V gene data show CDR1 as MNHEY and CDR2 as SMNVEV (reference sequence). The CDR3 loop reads CASRSFNSPLHF. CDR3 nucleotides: TGTGCCAGCAGATCTTTCAATTCACCCCTCCACTTT.

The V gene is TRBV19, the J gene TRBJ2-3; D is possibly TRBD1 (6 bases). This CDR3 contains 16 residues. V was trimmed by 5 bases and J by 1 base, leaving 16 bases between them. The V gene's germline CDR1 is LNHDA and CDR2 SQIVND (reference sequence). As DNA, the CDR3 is TGTGCCAGTAGTTTCCCAGGGGCAGGGGGCACAGATACGCAGTATTTT. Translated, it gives CASSFPGAGGTDTQYF.